Listed here is a single T cell receptor (beta chain). This record comes from a study of response to subunit inactivated influenza vaccine. MiXCR, applied by TCRdb to the RT-PCR reads, yields one record per CDR3 protein. The sample lists about 650,000 distinct CDR3 sequences; 12% to 15% were seen once. This CDR3 contains 14 residues. Trimming left V 4 bases short and J 4 bases short, with 15 bases between. The germline V gene encodes CDR1 SGHRS and CDR2 YFSETQ. The sample here was PBMCs from blood, taken less than 15 days before vaccination. The clonotype was recovered from a man aged 50 to 59 who received an inactivated influenza vaccine. The gene calls are TRBV5-1 and TRBJ2-7; D gene ambiguous. The CDR3 is CASSDGPQSYEQYF. The CDR3 coding sequence is TGCGCCAGCAGCGATGGGCCTCAGTCATACGAGCAGTACTTC.